The sequence of this T cell receptor beta chain was determined in a study of blood T cell repertoires in COVID-19. Overall study context: From T cells, B-cell-depleted T cells, or PBMCs came the material, which was cDNA or gDNA.

As processed by the authors: Estimation of nucleated cell counts relied on the amplification of reference gene primers. The method was immunoSEQ multiplex PCR; TCRdb's version includes in-frame clones alone and lacks a portion of them. The V and J calls and the clone size are those of that table, but D and trimming were determined from the DNA. The sample lists 110,000 to 150,000 clones; 60% to 85% were seen once. Germline V gene lookup returns CDR1 MDHEN and CDR2 SYDVKM. The J segment lost 6 bases and the V segment lost 5 bases, leaving 12 bases of the junction unmatched. CDR3 length: 15 amino acids.

The chain is built from TRBV28 and TRBJ1-2, with TRBD1 matching over 7 bases. This clonotype was obtained from a man aged 50 or older with active or convalescent COVID-19. The sequencing input was peripheral blood. CDR3 DNA sequence: TGTGCCAGCAGTCCGTCAGGGACAGAGGTTAATGGCTACACCTTC. Translated: CASSPSGTEVNGYTF.